This paragraph reports one T cell receptor beta chain. The clone's antigen remains unknown. Base quality data are lacking; no much larger clone is found one base away. For TCRbeta CDR3 sequencing, genomic DNA from the sorted cells was extracted using the QIAGEN DNeasy Blood and Tissue Kit. Through immunoSEQ, high-throughput TCRbeta CDR3 sequencing was done commercially, including PCR amplification with internal controls and bias correction. On the study's bioinformatics: A unique productive TCRbeta sequence was defined by the CDR3 nucleotide sequence when primers matched, and otherwise by the CDR3 amino acid sequence together with the Vbeta and Jbeta genes. To correct for sorting error, sequences found in more than one sorted population at a frequency ratio of 2:1 or less were discarded, and the remaining shared sequences were assigned to the population with the higher frequency. Donor-reactive sequences were defined as at least 5-fold expanded in CFSE-low cells versus unstimulated cells, with frequency of at least 0.01% in CFSE-low cells. Repertoire divergence was quantified by Jensen-Shannon divergence using the top 100 TCRbeta sequences ranked by frequency. For samples with multiple sequencing runs, sorting error was corrected in each run separately before the runs were combined. Entries here come from immuneACCESS through TCRdb and include only in-frame sequences with V and J called. Some clones fail to appear in such tables; in the studies checked, an unresolved V gene covers under half of the shortfall, and the cause of the remainder is unknown. The V and J calls and the clone size are those of that table, but D and trimming were determined from the DNA. In this sample the table shows hundreds of thousands of clones, about four fifths of which occur a single time. The ten top clones hold about 0.64% of the sample.

The CDR3 has 16 amino acids, counting the end cysteine and phenylalanine. Just the 48-base CDR3 DNA is kept, in frame starting at base 1. V is reduced by 0 bases and J by 3 bases, leaving a spacing of 13 bases between them. The CDR1 and CDR2 encoded by the germline V gene (reference sequence) are SGHNT and YYREEE. This entry is derived from a study of Tregs in tolerant kidney transplant recipients (dated by TCRdb to the late 2010s). Notes on the research overall: The study applied TCRbeta sequencing to find donor-specific regulatory T cells before combined kidney and bone marrow transplantation and then followed those same cells after transplant. TCRbeta repertoire sequencing was used in a few healthy controls to compare several ways of expanding Tregs specific for an allogeneic donor.

Unstimulated Tregs (CD4+CD25+CD127-), CD4+ non-Tregs (CD4+CD25-), CD4 and CD8 cells were FACS-sorted from thawed PBMCs. Blood from healthy controls was obtained either from healthy volunteers or as purchased buffy coats. Healthy control blood was processed by Ficoll density gradient to PBMCs and cryopreserved; patient PBMCs were collected before and after transplant. The research as a whole found: Biological reproducibility was not directly addressed, though technical replication error appeared minimal. The study was limited by small patient numbers, and the findings need validation in larger populations and under other immunosuppression protocols. Expanding Tregs with activated donor B cells appeared to identify the most biologically relevant and donor-specific TCRbeta repertoire.

The chain links TRBV5-4 with TRBJ2-4; the D gene is perhaps TRBD1, from 5 matching bases. The sequencing input was CD4+ T cells from blood. This receptor was identified in a human donor in good health. The nucleotide sequence reads TGTGCCAGCAGCTTGGGAGAGACAGCTGGCAAAAACATTCAGTACTTC. This gives the protein CASSLGETAGKNIQYF.